This T cell receptor beta chain originates from a study of Ad26.COV2.S vaccination and SARS-CoV-2 variants. Study background: The authors gave Ad26.COV2.S intramuscularly, either once or twice 56 days apart.

Points from the study as a whole: There was reportedly substantial breadth in spike-specific CD8+ and CD4+ T cell responses after vaccination.

Treatment indicated: around 19 received Ad26.COV2.S at low or high dose, single or two shots; five or six received placebo; per-sample allocation not given. Day 63 following the first vaccine or placebo injection was when the samples were taken. Its platform was an Ad26 vector, and its expressed antigen was Wuhan-strain SARS-CoV-2 spike. On this clone: Its antigen is unknown.

The CDR3 is made up of 13 amino acids. The V end lost 3 bases, the J end lost 5 bases, and 7 bases lay between the germline ends. Sequencing was performed with immunoSEQ multiplex PCR; in TCRdb, only in-frame clones are kept and a portion is missing. The sample shows hundreds of thousands of clones, 88% of them seen only once. This specimen was peripheral blood, taken in a trial of Ad26.COV2.S vaccine versus placebo. The V and J genes are TRBV12-3 or TRBV12-4 and TRBJ1-4; D unresolved. The receptor comes from a person between 18 and 65 years old who received the Ad26.COV2.S COVID-19 vaccine or a placebo. CDR3 nucleotides: TGTGCCAGCAGTTTGTGGCTAAATGAAAAACTGTTTTTT. This gives the protein CASSLWLNEKLFF.